Detailed here is one TCR beta chain. The data stem from a study of blood T cell repertoires in COVID-19. Study overall: Specimens from acute and convalescent COVID-19 originated in the United States, Italy and Spain. PBMCs, B-cell-depleted T cells, or T cells provided the cDNA or gDNA that made up the material.

Deletions cut 2 bases from V and 3 bases from J, with 11 bases between. The CDR3 consists of 13 residues. Looked up from germline, CDR1 is GTSNPN and CDR2 is SVGIG (reference sequence). Authors' processing steps: Scientists estimated how many nucleated cells there were by amplifying reference gene primers. The table came from immunoSEQ multiplex PCR; TCRdb's copy has only in-frame clones and leaves some out. That table gives V, J and clone size, and the DNA gave D and trimming. The sample includes roughly 260,000 clones, roughly 90% of them seen just once. The chain links TRBV30 to TRBJ2-7; D is perhaps TRBD1 (6 bases). The clonotype comes from a woman in her 40s who had recovered from COVID-19. Sequencing was done on a sample of peripheral blood. This CDR3 is CAWSRLGGYEQYF. The CDR3 DNA follows: TGTGCCTGGAGTCGATTAGGGGGCTACGAGCAGTACTTC. Supplemented by reference TRBV30 and TRBJ2-7, the full variable domain reads SQTIHQWPATLVQPVGSPLSLECTVEGTSNPNLYWYRQAAGRGLQLLFYSVGIGQISSEVPQNLSASRPQDRQFILSSKKLLLSDSGFYLCAWSRLGGYEQYFGPGTRLTVT.